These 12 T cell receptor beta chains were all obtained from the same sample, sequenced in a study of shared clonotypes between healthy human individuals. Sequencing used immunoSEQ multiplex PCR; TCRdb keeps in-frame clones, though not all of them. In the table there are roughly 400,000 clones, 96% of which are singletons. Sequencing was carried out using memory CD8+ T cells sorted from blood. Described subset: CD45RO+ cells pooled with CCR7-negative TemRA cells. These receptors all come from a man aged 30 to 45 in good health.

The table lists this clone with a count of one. The CDR3, as DNA: TGTGCCTGGAATCGTCTAATGGTTAACACTGAAGCTTTCTTT. Protein sequence: CAWNRLMVNTEAFF. J is TRBJ1-1 and V is TRBV30; D call uncertain. V was shortened by 4 bases and J by 2 bases, with 14 bases between the two germline ends. There are 14 residues in the CDR3. Germline lookup yields CDR1 GTSNPN and CDR2 SVGIG (reference sequence).

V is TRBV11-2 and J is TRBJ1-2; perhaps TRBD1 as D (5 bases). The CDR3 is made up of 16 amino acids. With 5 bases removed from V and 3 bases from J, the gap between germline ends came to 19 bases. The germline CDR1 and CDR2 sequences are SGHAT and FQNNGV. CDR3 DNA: TGTGCCAGCAGCCCTCTCCCGGGGGTGAAGGACTATGGCTACACCTTC. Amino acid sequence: CASSPLPGVKDYGYTF.

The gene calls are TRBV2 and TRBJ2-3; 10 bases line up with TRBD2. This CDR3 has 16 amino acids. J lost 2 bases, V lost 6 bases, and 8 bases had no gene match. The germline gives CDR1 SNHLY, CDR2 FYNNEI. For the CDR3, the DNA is TGTGCCAGCAGCGAACTAGCGGGGCTTATCACAGATACGCAGTATTTT. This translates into CASSELAGLITDTQYF.

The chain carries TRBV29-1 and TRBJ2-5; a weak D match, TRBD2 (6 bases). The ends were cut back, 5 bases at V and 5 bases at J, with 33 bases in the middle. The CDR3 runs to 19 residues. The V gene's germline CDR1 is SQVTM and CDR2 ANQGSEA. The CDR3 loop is CSVCRTPGPGPTRWETQYF. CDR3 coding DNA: TGCAGCGTTTGCAGGACCCCCGGACCCGGCCCGACTAGGTGGGAGACCCAGTACTTC.

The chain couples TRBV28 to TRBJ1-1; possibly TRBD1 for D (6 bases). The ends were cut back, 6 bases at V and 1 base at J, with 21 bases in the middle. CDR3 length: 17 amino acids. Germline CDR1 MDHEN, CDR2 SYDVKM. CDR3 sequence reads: CASSPQGIYNANTEAFF. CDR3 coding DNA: TGTGCCAGCAGCCCACAGGGAATTTACAATGCGAACACTGAAGCTTTCTTT. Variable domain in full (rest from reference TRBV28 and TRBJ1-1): DVKVTQSSRYLVKRTGEKVFLECVQDMDHENMFWYRQDPGLGLRLIYFSYDVKMKEKGDIPEGYSVSREKKERFSLILESASTNQTSMYLCASSPQGIYNANTEAFFGQGTRLTVV.

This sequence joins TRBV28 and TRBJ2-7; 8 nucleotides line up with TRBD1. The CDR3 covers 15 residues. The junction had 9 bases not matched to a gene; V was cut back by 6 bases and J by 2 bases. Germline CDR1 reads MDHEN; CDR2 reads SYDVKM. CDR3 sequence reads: CASRHHTGQAYEQYF. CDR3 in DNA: TGTGCCAGCAGACACCATACGGGACAGGCCTACGAGCAGTACTTC.

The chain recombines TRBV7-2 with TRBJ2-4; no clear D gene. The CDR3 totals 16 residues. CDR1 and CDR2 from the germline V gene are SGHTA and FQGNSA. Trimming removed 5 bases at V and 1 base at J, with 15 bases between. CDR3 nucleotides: TGTGCCAGCAGCCCTACCTTCCTGCAGGCCAAAAACATTCAGTACTTC. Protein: CASSPTFLQAKNIQYF.

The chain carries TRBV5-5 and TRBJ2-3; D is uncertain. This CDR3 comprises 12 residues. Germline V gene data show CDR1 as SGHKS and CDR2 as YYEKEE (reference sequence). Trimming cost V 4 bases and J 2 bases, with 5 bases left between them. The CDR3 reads CASSHYTDTQYF. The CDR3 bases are TGTGCCAGCAGCCATTACACAGATACGCAGTATTTT.

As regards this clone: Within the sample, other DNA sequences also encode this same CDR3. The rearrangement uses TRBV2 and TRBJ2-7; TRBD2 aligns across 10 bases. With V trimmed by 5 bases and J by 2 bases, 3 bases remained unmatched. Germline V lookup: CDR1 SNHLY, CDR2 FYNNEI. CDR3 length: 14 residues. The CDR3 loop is CASSRLAGTYEQYF. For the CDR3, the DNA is TGTGCCAGCAGTCGACTAGCGGGCACCTACGAGCAGTACTTC.

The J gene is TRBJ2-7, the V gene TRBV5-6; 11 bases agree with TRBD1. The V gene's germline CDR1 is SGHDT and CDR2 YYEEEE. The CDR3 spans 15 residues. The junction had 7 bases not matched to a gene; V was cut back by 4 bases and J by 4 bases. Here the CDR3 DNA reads TGTGCCAGCAGCCCGGACAGGGGGCGCCTATACGAGCAGTACTTC. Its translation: CASSPDRGRLYEQYF.

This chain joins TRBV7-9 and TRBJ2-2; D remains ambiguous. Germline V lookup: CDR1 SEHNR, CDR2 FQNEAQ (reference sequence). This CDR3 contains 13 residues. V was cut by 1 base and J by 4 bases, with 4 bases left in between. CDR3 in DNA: TGTGCCAGCAGCTTAGGTAGCACCGGGGAGCTGTTTTTT. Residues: CASSLGSTGELFF.

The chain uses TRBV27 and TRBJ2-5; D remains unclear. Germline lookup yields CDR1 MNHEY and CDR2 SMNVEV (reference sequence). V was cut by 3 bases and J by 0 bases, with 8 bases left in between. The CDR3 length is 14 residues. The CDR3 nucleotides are TGTGCCAGCAGTTTCTACCGGGACCAAGAGACCCAGTACTTC. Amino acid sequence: CASSFYRDQETQYF.